These 23 T cell receptor beta chains share one sample of origin, sequenced in a study of blood T cells in healthy people across ages. Using a J-beta primer mix together with a sample-barcoded 5' primer, a second PCR was run for about 6 to 11 cycles. Via MiXCR, TCRdb re-called the 5' RACE reads, giving one row per CDR3 protein. In the table there are 450,000 to 700,000 distinct CDR3 sequences, 25% to 30% of which are singletons. Sequencing was carried out using blood. All receptors derive from a woman between 65 and 79 years old in good health.

The V and J genes are TRBV14 and TRBJ2-2; TRBD1 agrees at 7 bases. In germline, CDR1 is SGHDN, CDR2 FVKESK. V trimming: 5 bases; J trimming: 1 base; junction bases outside the gene matches: 4. This CDR3 is 15 amino acids long. The CDR3 bases are TGTGCCAGCAGCTTCCGGGACAGGAACACCGGGGAGCTGTTTTTT. Translation: CASSFRDRNTGELFF.

This chain links TRBV20-1 with TRBJ2-2; TRBD1 is a possible D gene (5 bases). The V and J ends lost 5 bases and 0 bases respectively, with 13 bases between them. This CDR3 comprises 15 residues. From germline, CDR1 is DFQATT and CDR2 SNEGSKA (reference sequence). CDR3 nucleotides: TGCAGTGCTGGGCGACAGACTTCGAACACCGGGGAGCTGTTTTTT. Translation gives CSAGRQTSNTGELFF.

CDR3 loop: CSARDFGLWQETQYF. CDR3 nucleotide sequence: TGCAGTGCTAGAGATTTCGGGCTTTGGCAAGAGACCCAGTACTTC. The chain uses TRBV20-1 and TRBJ2-5; no definite D call. The V and J ends lost 0 bases and 2 bases respectively, with 13 bases between them. The CDR3 runs to 15 residues. Germline CDR1 reads DFQATT; CDR2 reads SNEGSKA (reference sequence).

This rearrangement joins TRBV20-1 to TRBJ2-3; D may be TRBD1 (6 bases). Between the trimmed V and J ends, which lost 3 bases and 2 bases, there was a span of 15 bases. CDR3 size: 15 residues. Per germline, CDR1 DFQATT and CDR2 SNEGSKA (reference sequence). CDR3 DNA sequence: TGCAGTGCTAGCAGGAGTGGGGGCCTCACAGATACGCAGTATTTT. This sequence encodes CSASRSGGLTDTQYF.

The V call is TRBV12-3 or TRBV12-4, the J call TRBJ2-5; 8 nucleotides match TRBD2. The DNA end is a closer match to TRBJ2-1, so the J assignment may be wrong. This CDR3 is built from 16 residues. CDR3 residues: CASSPISGGARNEQFF. DNA of the CDR3: TGTGCCAGCAGTCCTATTTCGGGGGGGGCCCGAAATGAGCAGTTCTTC.

The chain recombines TRBV4-1 with TRBJ2-1; D ambiguous. CDR3 size: 17 residues. Trimming cost V 0 bases and J 0 bases, with 12 bases left between them. Germline loops: CDR1 MGHRA, CDR2 YSYEKL. CDR3 nucleotides: TGCGCCAGCAGCCAAGATTCAACTGTTGCCTCCTACAATGAGCAGTTCTTC. The encoded protein is CASSQDSTVASYNEQFF.

The chain recombines TRBV5-1 with TRBJ1-3, with D unclear. CDR3 length equals 16 residues. Trimming shortened V by 2 bases and J by 0 bases, and 12 bases separated the two germline ends. CDR1 and CDR2 from the germline V gene are SGHRS and YFSETQ. The CDR3 loop is CASSFDPIDSGNTIYF. Written as DNA, the CDR3 is TGCGCCAGCAGCTTTGACCCCATTGACTCTGGAAACACCATATATTTT.

DNA for the CDR3: TGTGCCAGCACCCCCACAGGGAACACCGGGGAGCTGTTTTTT. Residues: CASTPTGNTGELFF. This chain links TRBV6-2 or TRBV6-3 with TRBJ2-2; a weak D match, TRBD1 (5 bases). CDR1 and CDR2 (germline): MNHEY, SVGEGT. The CDR3 loop spans 14 amino acids. The V end lost 7 bases, the J end lost 1 base, and 10 bases lay between the germline ends.

This sequence joins TRBV6-2 or TRBV6-3 and TRBJ2-1; TRBD1 matches 7 bases. This CDR3 region has 16 residues. Trimming cost V 7 bases and J 7 bases; bases outside gene matches: 16. The V gene's germline CDR1 is MNHEY and CDR2 SVGEGT. CDR3 sequence reads: CASTELPRGYINEQFF. The CDR3 nucleotides are TGTGCCAGCACCGAACTACCCAGGGGGTACATAAATGAGCAGTTCTTC.

There are a few counts of this clonotype. The junction departs from germline at one end; a sequencing error may be responsible. The chain links TRBV19 to TRBJ2-2, with a tentative D call TRBD2 (5 bases). CDR3 length: 16 amino acids. Germline V gene sequence: CDR1 LNHDA, CDR2 SQIVND (reference sequence). The DNA for the CDR3 is TGTGCCAGTAGCCAAGGGATAACCCTCGGCACCGGGGAGCTGTCTTTT. Translating gives CASSQGITLGTGELSF.

This chain uses TRBV4-1 with TRBJ1-5; D gene ambiguous. CDR1 is MGHRA and CDR2 is YSYEKL in the germline V gene. V lost 4 bases, J lost 6 bases, and 25 bases lay in between. This CDR3 has 18 residues. CDR3 coding DNA: TGCGCCAGCAGCCTTTATGTACCGGCTCAACGAAATGCTCAGCCCCAGCATTTT. As protein: CASSLYVPAQRNAQPQHF.

J is TRBJ2-7 and V is TRBV10-3; 8 bases are shared with TRBD1. The CDR3 is 12 residues long. The J segment lost 5 bases and the V segment lost 6 bases, leaving 3 bases of the junction unmatched. CDR1 is ENHRY, CDR2 SYGVKD, per germline. The CDR3 sequence: CAIRMTGDEQYF. In DNA, the CDR3 is TGTGCCATCAGGATGACAGGGGACGAGCAGTACTTC.

This chain connects TRBV28 to TRBJ2-7, with TRBD1 as a possible D gene (7 bases). Germline CDR1 is MDHEN and CDR2 is SYDVKM. The length of the CDR3 is 15 residues. V lost 4 bases, J lost 2 bases, and 15 bases lay in between. CDR3 nucleotide sequence: TGTGCCAGCAGTTCCATGGGGGGACAGCCCTACGAGCAGTACTTC. Protein product: CASSSMGGQPYEQYF.

The DNA for the CDR3 is TGTGCCAGCAGCCTTGGAACTAAGAATTCACCCCTCCACTTT. Translation gives CASSLGTKNSPLHF. The gene calls are TRBV3-1 and TRBJ1-6; D not certain. The V gene's germline CDR1 is LGHDT and CDR2 YNNKEL (reference sequence). CDR3 size: 14 residues. V was cut by 4 bases and J by 7 bases, with 11 bases left in between.

This clonotype was seen a handful of times. The chain joins TRBV9 to TRBJ2-7; 7 bases align to TRBD1. The trim removed 2 bases at V and 5 bases at J, leaving 10 bases unmatched. The CDR3 sequence is 15 residues long. CDR1 and CDR2 from the germline V gene are SGDLS and YYNGEE. The CDR3 is CASSVAGGVDHEQYF. CDR3 DNA: TGTGCCAGCAGCGTCGCAGGGGGAGTCGACCACGAGCAGTACTTC.

This chain uses TRBV28 with TRBJ1-5; D is possibly TRBD1 (5 bases). The CDR3 is 15 residues long. Germline V gene lookup returns CDR1 MDHEN and CDR2 SYDVKM. Trimming removed 4 bases at V and 7 bases at J, with 17 bases between. The CDR3 is CASSSPWQGVQPQHF. The CDR3 DNA is TGTGCCAGCAGTTCCCCATGGCAGGGAGTGCAGCCCCAGCATTTT.

This clonotype has more than one count but fewer than ten. The chain has TRBV11-2 and TRBJ2-7, with D possibly being TRBD1 or TRBD2 (6 bases each). Per the germline V gene, CDR1 is SGHAT and CDR2 is FQNNGV. Trimming shortened V by 5 bases and J by 4 bases, and 18 bases separated the two germline ends. CDR3 length equals 15 residues. The CDR3: CASSRNSGAGYEQYF. As DNA, the CDR3 is TGTGCCAGCAGCAGAAATTCAGGGGCGGGGTACGAGCAGTACTTC.

This clonotype was detected a few times. At one boundary the junction diverges from the germline segment, which might be a read error. This chain links TRBV27 with TRBJ2-3; maybe TRBD2 (5 bases). This CDR3 spans 15 amino acids. Germline V gene lookup returns CDR1 MNHEY and CDR2 SMNVEV (reference sequence). CDR3 amino acids: CASSRAETGTDTQYF. The CDR3 bases are TGTGCCAGCAGCAGAGCGGAGACTGGCACAGATACGCAGTACTTT.

The rearrangement links TRBV12-3 or TRBV12-4 to TRBJ2-3, with a weak D call TRBD2 (6 bases). The CDR3 runs to 16 residues. The V end lost 5 bases, the J end lost 4 bases, and 19 bases lay between the germline ends. CDR3 sequence (DNA): TGTGCCAGCAGTCTGGGGACTGGCCTTGAAGCAGATACGCAGTATTTT. It codes for CASSLGTGLEADTQYF.

This chain joins TRBV25-1 and TRBJ2-5; TRBD1 might be the D (7 bases). The CDR3 runs 13 residues. Germline V gene data show CDR1 as MGHDK and CDR2 as SYGVNS. V was cut by 6 bases and J by 4 bases, with 12 bases left in between. The CDR3 DNA is TGTGCCAGCAGATCTCAGGGGGGAGAGACCCAGTACTTC. It is translated as CASRSQGGETQYF.

This clonotype was observed a handful of times. The J gene is TRBJ1-1, the V gene TRBV4-2, with a tentative D call TRBD1 (5 bases). CDR3 length: 15 residues. CDR1 and CDR2 (germline): LGHNA, YNFKEQ. V lost 4 bases and J lost 6, with 18 bases in between. In DNA form, the CDR3 reads TGTGCCAGCAGCCTGCCGGGACCTGCTTCTGCTGAAGCTTTCTTT. Translating gives CASSLPGPASAEAFF.

This rearrangement joins TRBV6-2 or TRBV6-3 to TRBJ1-1; D not certain. The CDR3 runs to 13 residues. Germline V lookup: CDR1 MNHEY, CDR2 SVGEGT. V was shortened by 2 bases and J by 4 bases, with 8 bases between the two germline ends. In nucleotides, the CDR3 is TGTGCCAGCAGTTACCCCACGGGCACTGAAGCTTTCTTT. This translates into CASSYPTGTEAFF.

This chain connects TRBV6-2 or TRBV6-3 to TRBJ2-1; 8 nucleotides agree with TRBD2. The ends lost 6 bases at V and 8 bases at J; junction bases unmatched: 15. Looked up from germline, CDR1 is MNHEY and CDR2 is SVGEGT. The CDR3 consists of 16 residues. The CDR3 loop reads CASSFLAGPTRYEQFF. Here the CDR3 DNA reads TGTGCCAGCAGCTTTTTAGCGGGACCTACTAGGTATGAGCAGTTCTTC.